Here is one T cell receptor beta chain with its context. V lost 0 bases and J lost 6; bases outside the gene matches: 6. The CDR3 has 15 amino acids. In germline, CDR1 is SGDLS, CDR2 YYNGEE. This sample is drawn from a study of T cell changes during pregnancy in multiple sclerosis. The assay was immunoSEQ multiplex PCR, and TCRdb's table has in-frame clones only and misses some. The sample lists 75,000 to 90,000 clones; around 94% were seen once. The rearrangement joins TRBV9 to TRBJ2-1; 7 bases match TRBD2. Specimen: CD4+ T cells from peripheral blood mononuclear cells, collected before pregnancy. The sequence derives from a female donor with multiple sclerosis, enrolled in a pregnancy study. The CDR3 sequence: CASSVDNLAANEQFF. The CDR3 region has the DNA TGTGCCAGCAGCGTAGATAATCTAGCGGCCAATGAGCAGTTCTTC. The full variable domain, with the rest looked up from reference TRBV9 and TRBJ2-1, is DSGVTQTPKHLITATGQRVTLRCSPRSGDLSVYWYQQSLDQGLQFLIQYYNGEERAKGNILERFSAQQFPDLHSELNLSSLELGDSALYFCASSVDNLAANEQFFGPGTRLTVL.